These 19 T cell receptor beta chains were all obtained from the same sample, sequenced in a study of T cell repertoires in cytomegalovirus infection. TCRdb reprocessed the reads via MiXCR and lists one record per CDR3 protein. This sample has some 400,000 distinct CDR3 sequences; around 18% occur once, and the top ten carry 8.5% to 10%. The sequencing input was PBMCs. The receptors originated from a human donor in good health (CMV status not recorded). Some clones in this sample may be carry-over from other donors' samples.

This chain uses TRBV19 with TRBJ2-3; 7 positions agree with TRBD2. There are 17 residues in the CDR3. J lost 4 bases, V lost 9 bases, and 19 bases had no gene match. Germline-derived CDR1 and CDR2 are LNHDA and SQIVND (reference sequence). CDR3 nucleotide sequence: TGTGCCAGCGACTCCAGGACTAGTCCAAGGTCCCCAGATACGCAGTATTTT. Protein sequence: CASDSRTSPRSPDTQYF.

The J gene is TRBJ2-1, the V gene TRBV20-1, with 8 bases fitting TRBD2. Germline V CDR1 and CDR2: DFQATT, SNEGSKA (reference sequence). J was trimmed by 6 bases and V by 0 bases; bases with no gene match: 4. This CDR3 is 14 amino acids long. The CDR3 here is CSARDSGGVNEQFF. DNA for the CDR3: TGCAGTGCTAGAGACTCGGGGGGGGTCAATGAGCAGTTCTTC.

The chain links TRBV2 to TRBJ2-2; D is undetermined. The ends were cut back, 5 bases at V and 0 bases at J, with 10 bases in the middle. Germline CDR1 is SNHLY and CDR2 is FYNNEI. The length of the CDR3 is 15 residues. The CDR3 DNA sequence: TGTGCCAGCAGTAAGGAGATCGCGAACACCGGGGAGCTGTTTTTT. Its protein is CASSKEIANTGELFF.

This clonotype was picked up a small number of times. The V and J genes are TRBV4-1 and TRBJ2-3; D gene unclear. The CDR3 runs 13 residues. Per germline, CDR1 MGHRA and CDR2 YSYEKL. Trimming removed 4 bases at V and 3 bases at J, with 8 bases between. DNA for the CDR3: TGCGCCAGCAGCCGAGCTCCGACAGATACGCAGTATTTT. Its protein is CASSRAPTDTQYF.

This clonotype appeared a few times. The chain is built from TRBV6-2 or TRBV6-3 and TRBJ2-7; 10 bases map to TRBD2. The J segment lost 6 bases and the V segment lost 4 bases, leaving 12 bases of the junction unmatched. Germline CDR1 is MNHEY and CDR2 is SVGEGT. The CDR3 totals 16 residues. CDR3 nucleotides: TGTGCCAGCAGTTCCCTCGGGACTAGCGCGACCCGCGAGCAGTACTTC. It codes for CASSSLGTSATREQYF.

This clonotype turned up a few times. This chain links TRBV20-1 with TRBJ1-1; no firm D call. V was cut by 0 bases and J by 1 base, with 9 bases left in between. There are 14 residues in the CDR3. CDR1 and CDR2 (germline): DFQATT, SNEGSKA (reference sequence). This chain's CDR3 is CSAREMGRNTEAFF. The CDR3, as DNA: TGCAGTGCTAGAGAAATGGGCAGGAACACTGAAGCTTTCTTT.

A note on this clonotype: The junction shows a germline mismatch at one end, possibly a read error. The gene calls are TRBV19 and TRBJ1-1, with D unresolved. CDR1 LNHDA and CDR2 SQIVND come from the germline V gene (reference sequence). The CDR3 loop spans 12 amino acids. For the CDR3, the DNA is TGTCCCAGTATGTCGGGGAACACTGAAGCTTTCTTT. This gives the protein CPSMSGNTEAFF.

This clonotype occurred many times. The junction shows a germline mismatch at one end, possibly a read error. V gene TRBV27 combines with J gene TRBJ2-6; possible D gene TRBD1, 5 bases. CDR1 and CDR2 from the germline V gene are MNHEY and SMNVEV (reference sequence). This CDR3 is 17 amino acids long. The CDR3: CASSLSNPGPGANVLTF. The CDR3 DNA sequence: TGTGCCAGCAGCTTATCTAATCCAGGGCCCGGGGCCAACGTCCTGACTTTC.

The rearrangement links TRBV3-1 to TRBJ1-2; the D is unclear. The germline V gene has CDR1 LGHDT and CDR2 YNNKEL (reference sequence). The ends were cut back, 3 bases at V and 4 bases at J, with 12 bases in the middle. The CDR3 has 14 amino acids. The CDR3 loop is CASSQRHRAYGYTF. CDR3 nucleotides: TGTGCCAGCAGCCAGCGTCACAGAGCCTATGGCTACACCTTC.

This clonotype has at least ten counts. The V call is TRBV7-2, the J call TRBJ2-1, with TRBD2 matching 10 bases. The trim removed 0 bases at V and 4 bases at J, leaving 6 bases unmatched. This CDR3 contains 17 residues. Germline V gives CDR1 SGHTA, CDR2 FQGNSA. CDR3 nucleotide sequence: TGTGCCAGCAGCTTAGCGTGGGGACTAGCGATGTACAATGAGCAGTTCTTC. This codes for CASSLAWGLAMYNEQFF. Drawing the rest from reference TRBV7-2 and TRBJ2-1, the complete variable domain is GAGVSQSPSNKVTEKGKDVELRCDPISGHTALYWYRQSLGQGLEFLIYFQGNSAPDKSGLPSDRFSAERTGGSVSTLTIQRTQQEDSAVYLCASSLAWGLAMYNEQFFGPGTRLTVL.

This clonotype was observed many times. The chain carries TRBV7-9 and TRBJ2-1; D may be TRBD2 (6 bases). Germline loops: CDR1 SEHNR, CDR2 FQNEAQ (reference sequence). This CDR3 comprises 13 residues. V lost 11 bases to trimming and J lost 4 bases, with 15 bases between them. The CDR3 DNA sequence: TGTGCCGAAGACGGGGAGGCATACAATGAGCAGTTCTTC. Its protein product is CAEDGEAYNEQFF.

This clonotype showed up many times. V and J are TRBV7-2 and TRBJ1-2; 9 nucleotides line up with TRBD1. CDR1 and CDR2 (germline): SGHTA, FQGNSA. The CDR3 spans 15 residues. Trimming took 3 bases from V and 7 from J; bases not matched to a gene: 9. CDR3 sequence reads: CASSFGTGTMGGYTF. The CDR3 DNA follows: TGTGCCAGCAGCTTCGGGACAGGGACCATGGGTGGCTACACCTTC.

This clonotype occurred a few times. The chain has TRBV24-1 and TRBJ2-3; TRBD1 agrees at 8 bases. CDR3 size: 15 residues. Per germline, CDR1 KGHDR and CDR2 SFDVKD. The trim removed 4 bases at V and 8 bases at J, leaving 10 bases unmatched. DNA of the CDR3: TGTGCCACCAGTGACCCGAGGGTCGACAGGGGTACGCAGTATTTT. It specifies CATSDPRVDRGTQYF.

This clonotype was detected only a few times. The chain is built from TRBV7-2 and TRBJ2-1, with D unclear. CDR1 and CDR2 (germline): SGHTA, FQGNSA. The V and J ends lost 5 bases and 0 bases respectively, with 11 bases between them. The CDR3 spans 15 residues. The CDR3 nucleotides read TGTGCCAGCAGCCCCTCTTCTAGCTCCTACAATGAGCAGTTCTTC. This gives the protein CASSPSSSSYNEQFF.

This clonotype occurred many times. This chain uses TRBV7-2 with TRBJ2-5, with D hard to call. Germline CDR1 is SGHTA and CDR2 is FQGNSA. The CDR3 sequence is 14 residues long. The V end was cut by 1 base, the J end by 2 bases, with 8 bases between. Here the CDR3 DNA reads TGTGCCAGCAGCTTAGGTTTAGGGCAAGAGACCCAGTACTTC. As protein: CASSLGLGQETQYF.

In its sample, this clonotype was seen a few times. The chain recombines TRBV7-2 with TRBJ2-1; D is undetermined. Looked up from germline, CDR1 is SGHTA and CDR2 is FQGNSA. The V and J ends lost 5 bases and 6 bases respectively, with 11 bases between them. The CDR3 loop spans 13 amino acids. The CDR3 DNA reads TGTGCCAGCAGCCTTAGGTTCGGCAATGAGCAGTTCTTC. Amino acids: CASSLRFGNEQFF. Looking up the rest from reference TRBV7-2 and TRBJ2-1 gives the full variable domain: GAGVSQSPSNKVTEKGKDVELRCDPISGHTALYWYRQSLGQGLEFLIYFQGNSAPDKSGLPSDRFSAERTGGSVSTLTIQRTQQEDSAVYLCASSLRFGNEQFFGPGTRLTVL.

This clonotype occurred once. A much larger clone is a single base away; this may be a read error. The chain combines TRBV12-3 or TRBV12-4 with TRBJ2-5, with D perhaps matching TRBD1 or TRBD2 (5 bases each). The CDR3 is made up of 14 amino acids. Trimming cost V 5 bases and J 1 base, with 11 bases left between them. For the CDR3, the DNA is TGTGCCAGCAGTCCCCCCGGGACCCAAGAGACCCAGTACTTC. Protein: CASSPPGTQETQYF.

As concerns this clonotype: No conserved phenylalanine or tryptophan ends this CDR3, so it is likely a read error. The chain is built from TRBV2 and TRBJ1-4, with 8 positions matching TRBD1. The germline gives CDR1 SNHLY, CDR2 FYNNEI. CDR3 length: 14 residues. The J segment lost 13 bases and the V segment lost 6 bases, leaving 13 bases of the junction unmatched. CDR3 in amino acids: CASRADREVGRLFY. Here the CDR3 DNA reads TGTGCCAGCAGAGCGGACAGGGAGGTCGGGAGACTGTTTTAT.

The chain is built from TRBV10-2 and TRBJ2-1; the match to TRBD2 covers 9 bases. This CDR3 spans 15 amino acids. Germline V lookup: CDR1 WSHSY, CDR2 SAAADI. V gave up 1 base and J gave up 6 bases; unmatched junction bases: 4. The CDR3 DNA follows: TGCGCCAGCAGTGAGTGGTCTAGCGGGGTCAATGAGCAGTTCTTC. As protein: CASSEWSSGVNEQFF.